A selection of T cell receptor beta chains follows, all from one sample in a study of blood T cells in healthy people across ages. TCRdb redid the calling of the 5' RACE reads with MiXCR, one entry per CDR3 protein. Of 800,000 to 950,000 distinct CDR3 sequences in the sample, about 29% were seen once. These same records also appear under a second study, on T cells of mothers and their children.

Specimen: blood. These receptors originate from a woman aged 40 to 49 in good health. Each CDR3 is given with its conserved first and last residue. D genes are given only for firm matches. Expanded clones are given a class, and other clones once, few, many or no size at all.

d_call: -; v_call: TRBV6-5; clone_size: -; j_call: TRBJ1-2; cdr3_nt: TGTGCCAGCAGTTCCGCACGGAACCTTAACTATGGCTACACCTTC; cdr3_aa: CASSSARNLNYGYTF
d_call: TRBD2; v_call: TRBV20-1; clone_size: few; j_call: TRBJ2-5; cdr3_nt: TGCAGTGCTTCGGGACTAGCGGTGCAAGAGACCCAGTACTTC; cdr3_aa: CSASGLAVQETQYF
d_call: TRBD1; v_call: TRBV20-1; clone_size: -; j_call: TRBJ1-3; cdr3_nt: TGCAGTGCTCGGGACAGGGGGATCTACTCTGGAAACACCATATATTTT; cdr3_aa: CSARDRGIYSGNTIYF
d_call: -; v_call: TRBV20-1; clone_size: many; j_call: TRBJ2-7; cdr3_nt: TGCAGTGCTAGACGGACCCGCTACGAGCAGTACTTC; cdr3_aa: CSARRTRYEQYF
d_call: -; v_call: TRBV5-8; clone_size: few; j_call: TRBJ2-1; cdr3_nt: TGTGCCAGCAGCCGGGCAGGGTTAAATGAGCAGTTCTTC; cdr3_aa: CASSRAGLNEQFF
d_call: -; v_call: TRBV4-1; clone_size: few; j_call: TRBJ1-4; cdr3_nt: TGCGCCAGCAGCCAAGACGGGTTATATGAAAAACTGTTTTTT; cdr3_aa: CASSQDGLYEKLFF
d_call: -; v_call: TRBV6-1; clone_size: few; j_call: TRBJ1-1; cdr3_nt: TGTGCCAGCAGTGGAACAGGGTACACTGAAGCTTTCTTT; cdr3_aa: CASSGTGYTEAFF
d_call: TRBD1; v_call: TRBV20-1; clone_size: -; j_call: TRBJ1-2; cdr3_nt: TGCAGTGGCATAGAAAGGACAGGGATCTATGGCTACACCTTC; cdr3_aa: CSGIERTGIYGYTF
d_call: -; v_call: TRBV15; clone_size: -; j_call: TRBJ2-5; cdr3_nt: TGTGCCACCAGCAGAGATAAGGGCCAAGAGACCCAGTACTTC; cdr3_aa: CATSRDKGQETQYF
d_call: TRBD1; v_call: TRBV7-6; clone_size: -; j_call: TRBJ2-7; cdr3_nt: TGTGCCAGCGGCCCAACTACGACAGGGCCTAACTACGAGCAGTACTTC; cdr3_aa: CASGPTTTGPNYEQYF
d_call: -; v_call: TRBV20-1; clone_size: -; j_call: TRBJ1-6; cdr3_nt: TGCAGTGCCCACGAGAATTATAATTCACCCCTCCACTTT; cdr3_aa: CSAHENYNSPLHF
d_call: -; v_call: TRBV10-3; clone_size: few; j_call: TRBJ1-1; cdr3_nt: TGTGCCACTAGTGTGAAGGGAATGAACACTGAAGCTTTCTTT; cdr3_aa: CATSVKGMNTEAFF
d_call: -; v_call: TRBV29-1; clone_size: -; j_call: TRBJ2-7; cdr3_nt: TGCAGCGCCGGGGGACACTCCGTCTACGAGCAGTACTTC; cdr3_aa: CSAGGHSVYEQYF
d_call: -; v_call: TRBV18; clone_size: -; j_call: TRBJ1-6; cdr3_nt: TGTGCCAGCTCACCAGCCAGGGACGCTAATTCACCCCTCCACTTT; cdr3_aa: CASSPARDANSPLHF
d_call: -; v_call: TRBV9; clone_size: -; j_call: TRBJ1-6; cdr3_nt: TGTGCCAGCAGCCCTGGGGGCAGCCATAATCCACCCCTCCACTTT; cdr3_aa: CASSPGGSHNPPLHF
d_call: -; v_call: TRBV29-1; clone_size: -; j_call: TRBJ1-2; cdr3_nt: TGCAGCGTTGTCGGGGGCGCTCAGGGCTACACCTTC; cdr3_aa: CSVVGGAQGYTF
d_call: TRBD1; v_call: TRBV12-3/TRBV12-4; clone_size: few; j_call: TRBJ1-5; cdr3_nt: TGTGCCAGCAGTTTAGCGGGGAGAGACAGGGGTGGCAATCAGCCCCAGCATTTT; cdr3_aa: CASSLAGRDRGGNQPQHF
d_call: -; v_call: TRBV5-1; clone_size: -; j_call: TRBJ2-1; cdr3_nt: TGCGCCAGCAGCTTGGAGTATAGGACGGGAAGAAGGTACAATGAGCAGTTCTTC; cdr3_aa: CASSLEYRTGRRYNEQFF
d_call: TRBD2; v_call: TRBV19; clone_size: few; j_call: TRBJ2-1; cdr3_nt: TGTGCCAGTAGTATAGGAGGACTAGCGGCATACAATGAGCAGTTCTTC; cdr3_aa: CASSIGGLAAYNEQFF
d_call: TRBD1; v_call: TRBV5-6; clone_size: many; j_call: TRBJ1-1; cdr3_nt: TGTGCCAGCAGCTCAAAGTGGGACAGGGGGAACCTGAACACTGAAGCTTTCTTT; cdr3_aa: CASSSKWDRGNLNTEAFF
d_call: TRBD1; v_call: TRBV7-2; clone_size: once; j_call: TRBJ2-1; cdr3_nt: TGTGCCAGCAGCTTAACGACAGGGGCCACCTCCTACAATGAGCAGTTCTTC; cdr3_aa: CASSLTTGATSYNEQFF
d_call: TRBD2; v_call: TRBV6-1; clone_size: -; j_call: TRBJ2-7; cdr3_nt: TGTGCCAGCAGTGGCACTAGCGGGGGGATATACGAGCAGTACTTC; cdr3_aa: CASSGTSGGIYEQYF
d_call: -; v_call: TRBV28; clone_size: many; j_call: TRBJ2-7; cdr3_nt: TGTGCCAGCAGTTTGGAGCCGGCCTACGAGCAGTACTTC; cdr3_aa: CASSLEPAYEQYF
d_call: -; v_call: TRBV20-1; clone_size: many; j_call: TRBJ2-1; cdr3_nt: TGCAGTGGAGGGACGGCGGGTGGTGTGAATGAGCAGTTCTTC; cdr3_aa: CSGGTAGGVNEQFF
d_call: TRBD1; v_call: TRBV28; clone_size: few; j_call: TRBJ1-5; cdr3_nt: TGTGCCAGCAGTCGGACAGGGAACGGCCAGCCCCAGCATTTT; cdr3_aa: CASSRTGNGQPQHF
d_call: -; v_call: TRBV20-1; clone_size: -; j_call: TRBJ1-2; cdr3_nt: TGCAGTGCTCCTTCCATCAGGGGTGACTATGGCTACACCTTC; cdr3_aa: CSAPSIRGDYGYTF
d_call: -; v_call: TRBV19; clone_size: few; j_call: TRBJ1-1; cdr3_nt: TGTGCCAGTAGTATAGCTCAGGGCCCCAACACTGAAGCTTTCTTT; cdr3_aa: CASSIAQGPNTEAFF
d_call: TRBD1; v_call: TRBV6-2/TRBV6-3; clone_size: many; j_call: TRBJ2-7; cdr3_nt: TGTGCCAGCAGTGGTCCCGGGACAGGGGAATACGAGCAGTACTTC; cdr3_aa: CASSGPGTGEYEQYF
d_call: -; v_call: TRBV7-2; clone_size: few; j_call: TRBJ2-7; cdr3_nt: TGTGCCAGCAGCTTTCAGGGTGCATCTCACGAGCAGTACTTC; cdr3_aa: CASSFQGASHEQYF
d_call: TRBD2; v_call: TRBV20-1; clone_size: many; j_call: TRBJ2-4; cdr3_nt: TGCAGTGCTGCGGGACTAGCGGAGAATCTAGCCAAAAACATTCAGTACTTC; cdr3_aa: CSAAGLAENLAKNIQYF
d_call: TRBD1; v_call: TRBV5-1; clone_size: -; j_call: TRBJ2-7; cdr3_nt: TGCGCCAGCAGCTGGACGACAGGGAACGCAAACGAGCAGTACTTC; cdr3_aa: CASSWTTGNANEQYF
d_call: -; v_call: TRBV29-1; clone_size: few; j_call: TRBJ1-1; cdr3_nt: TGCAGCGTTCCCAATCGTGGTGAAGCTTTCTTT; cdr3_aa: CSVPNRGEAFF
d_call: TRBD2; v_call: TRBV3-1; clone_size: many; j_call: TRBJ2-5; cdr3_nt: TGTGCCAGCAGCCAATCTAGCGGGGGAAGGGAGACCCAGTACTTC; cdr3_aa: CASSQSSGGRETQYF